This T cell receptor (beta chain) was identified during a study of T cell changes during pregnancy in multiple sclerosis. Sequenced by immunoSEQ multiplex PCR; TCRdb stores in-frame clones only, minus some. The repertoire holds about 50,000 clones, with 85% to 95% as singletons. V was clipped by 7 bases and J by 1 base, with 10 bases between them. The CDR3 has 13 amino acids. Germline CDR1 is ENHRY and CDR2 is SYGVKD. The source material was CD4+ T cells from peripheral blood mononuclear cells, sampled after pregnancy. The V call is TRBV10-3, the J call TRBJ1-1, with D possibly being TRBD1 (6 bases). The TCR comes from a female donor in good health, enrolled as a control in a pregnancy study. CDR3 bases: TGTGCCATCAAGGGGACACCGAACACTGAAGCTTTCTTT. Translating it yields CAIKGTPNTEAFF.